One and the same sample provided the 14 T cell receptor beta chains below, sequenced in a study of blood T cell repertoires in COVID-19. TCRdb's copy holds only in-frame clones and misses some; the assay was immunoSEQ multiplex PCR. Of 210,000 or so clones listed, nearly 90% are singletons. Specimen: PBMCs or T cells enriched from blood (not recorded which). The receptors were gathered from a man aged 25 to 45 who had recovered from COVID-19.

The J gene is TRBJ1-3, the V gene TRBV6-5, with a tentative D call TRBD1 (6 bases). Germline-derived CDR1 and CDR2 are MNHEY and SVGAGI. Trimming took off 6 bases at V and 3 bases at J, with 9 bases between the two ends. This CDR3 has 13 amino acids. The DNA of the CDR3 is TGTGCCAGCAGACAGGGTGGTGGAAACACCATATATTTT. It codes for CASRQGGGNTIYF.

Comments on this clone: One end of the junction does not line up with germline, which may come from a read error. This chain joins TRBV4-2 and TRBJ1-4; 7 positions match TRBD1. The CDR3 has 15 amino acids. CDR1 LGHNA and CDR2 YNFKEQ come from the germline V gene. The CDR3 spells CASGQGTDTNEKLFF. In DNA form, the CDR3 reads TGTGCCAGCGGCCAAGGGACAGACACTAATGAAAAACTGTTTTTT.

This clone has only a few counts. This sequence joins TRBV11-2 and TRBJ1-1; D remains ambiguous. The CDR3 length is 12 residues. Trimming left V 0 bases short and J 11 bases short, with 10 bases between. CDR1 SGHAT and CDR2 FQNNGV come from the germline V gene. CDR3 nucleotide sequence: TGTGCCAGCAGCTTAGAACTAAGTGTTGCTTTCTTT. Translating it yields CASSLELSVAFF.

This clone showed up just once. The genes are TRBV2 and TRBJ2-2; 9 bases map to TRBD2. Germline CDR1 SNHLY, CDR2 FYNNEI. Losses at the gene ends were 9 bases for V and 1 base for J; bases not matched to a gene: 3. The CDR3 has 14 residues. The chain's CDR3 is CARNSGGNTGELFF. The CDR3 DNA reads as TGTGCCAGAAATAGCGGGGGGAACACCGGGGAGCTGTTTTTT.

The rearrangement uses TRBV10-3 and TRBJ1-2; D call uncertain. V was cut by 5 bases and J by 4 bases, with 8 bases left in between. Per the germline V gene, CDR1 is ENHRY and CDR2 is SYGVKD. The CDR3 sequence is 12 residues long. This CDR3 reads CAISTATYGYTF. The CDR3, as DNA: TGTGCCATCAGTACAGCTACCTATGGCTACACCTTC.

The CDR3 loop is CASSSGLAGVTDTQYF. CDR3 nucleotides: TGTGCCAGCAGCTCTGGACTAGCGGGAGTCACAGATACGCAGTATTTT. The V call is TRBV7-2, the J call TRBJ2-3; 13 positions agree with TRBD2. Germline values: CDR1 SGHTA, CDR2 FQGNSA. There are 16 residues in the CDR3. After removal of 4 bases from V and 2 bases from J, the junction contained 3 bases not matched to a gene.

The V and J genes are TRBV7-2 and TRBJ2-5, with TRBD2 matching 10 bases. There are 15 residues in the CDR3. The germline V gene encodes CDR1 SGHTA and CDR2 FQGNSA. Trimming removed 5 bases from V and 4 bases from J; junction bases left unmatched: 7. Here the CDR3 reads CASSTRAGGGETQYF. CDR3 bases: TGTGCCAGCAGCACCAGAGCGGGGGGGGGAGAGACCCAGTACTTC.

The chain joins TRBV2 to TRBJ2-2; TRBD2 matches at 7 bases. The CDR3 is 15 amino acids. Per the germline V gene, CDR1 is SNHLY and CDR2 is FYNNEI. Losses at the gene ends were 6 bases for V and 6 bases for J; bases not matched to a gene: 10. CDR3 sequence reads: CASRGDYRVSGELFF. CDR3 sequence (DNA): TGTGCCAGCAGGGGGGACTATAGAGTCTCCGGGGAGCTGTTTTTT. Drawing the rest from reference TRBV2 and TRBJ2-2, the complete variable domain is EPEVTQTPSHQVTQMGQEVILRCVPISNHLYFYWYRQILGQKVEFLVSFYNNEISEKSEIFDDQFSVERPDGSNFTLKIRSTKLEDSAMYFCASRGDYRVSGELFFGEGSRLTVL.

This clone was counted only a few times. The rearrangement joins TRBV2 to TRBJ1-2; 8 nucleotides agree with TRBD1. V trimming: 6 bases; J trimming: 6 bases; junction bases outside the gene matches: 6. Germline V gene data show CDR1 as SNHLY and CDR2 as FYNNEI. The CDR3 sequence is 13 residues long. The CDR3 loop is CASRGGQANGYTF. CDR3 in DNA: TGTGCCAGCAGAGGGGGACAGGCAAATGGCTACACCTTC.

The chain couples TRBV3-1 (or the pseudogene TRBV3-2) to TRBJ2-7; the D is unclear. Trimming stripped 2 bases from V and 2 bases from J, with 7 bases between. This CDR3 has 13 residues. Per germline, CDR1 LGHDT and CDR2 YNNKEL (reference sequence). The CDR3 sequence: CASSQSPTYEQYF. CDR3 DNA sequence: TGTGCCAGCAGCCAATCCCCTACCTACGAGCAGTACTTC.

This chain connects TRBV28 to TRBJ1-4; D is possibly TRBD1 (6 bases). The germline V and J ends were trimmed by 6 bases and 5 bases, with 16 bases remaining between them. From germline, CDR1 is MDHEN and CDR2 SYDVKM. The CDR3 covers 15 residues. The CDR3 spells CASSRGGGNNEKLFF. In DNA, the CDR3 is TGTGCCAGCAGCAGAGGGGGGGGGAACAATGAAAAACTGTTTTTT.

CDR3 sequence (DNA): TGTGCCATCAGTGACAGCTTAAGGGGCTATGGCTACACCTTC. Residues: CAISDSLRGYGYTF. V gene TRBV10-3 combines with J gene TRBJ1-2, with D possibly TRBD1 on 5 matching bases. The ends were cut back, 3 bases at V and 4 bases at J, with 12 bases in the middle. Germline V gene data show CDR1 as ENHRY and CDR2 as SYGVKD. The CDR3 totals 14 residues.

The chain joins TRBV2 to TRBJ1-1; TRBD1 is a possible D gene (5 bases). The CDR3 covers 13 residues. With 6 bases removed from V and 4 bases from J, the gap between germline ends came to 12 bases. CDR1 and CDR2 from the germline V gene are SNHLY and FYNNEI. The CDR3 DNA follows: TGTGCCAGCAGGACCCAGGGTGGCACTGAAGCTTTCTTT. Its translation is CASRTQGGTEAFF.

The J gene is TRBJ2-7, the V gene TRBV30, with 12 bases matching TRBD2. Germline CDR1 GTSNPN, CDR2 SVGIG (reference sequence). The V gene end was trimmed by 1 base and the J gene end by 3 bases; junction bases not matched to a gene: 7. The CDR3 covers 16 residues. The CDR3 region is CAWSGGTSGRYYEQYF. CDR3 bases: TGTGCCTGGAGTGGAGGGACTAGCGGGCGTTACTACGAGCAGTACTTC.